A selection of T cell receptor beta chains follows, all from one sample in a study of blood T cells in healthy people across ages. One entry per CDR3 protein results from TCRdb running MiXCR on the 5' RACE reads. The sample gives 600,000 to 800,000 distinct CDR3 sequences, over 20% of which show up once; 3% to 4% is in the top ten. Specimen: blood. The receptors come from a man between 70 and 80 years old in good health. CDR3s include the opening cysteine and the closing phenylalanine or tryptophan. Each record gives: D gene, J gene, V gene, clone size, CDR3 protein, CDR3 DNA. D genes are given only for firm matches. Size is stated for part of the rows, as once, few or many counts, or as a class when the clone is expanded.

d_gene: -
j_gene: TRBJ2-3
v_gene: TRBV6-4
abundance: few
CDR3aa: CASSDGRSTDTLYF
CDR3nt: TGTGCCAGCAGTGACGGACGGAGCACAGATACGCTGTATTTT

d_gene: -
j_gene: TRBJ1-1
v_gene: TRBV7-3
abundance: -
CDR3aa: CASSFGTNTEAFF
CDR3nt: TGTGCCAGCAGCTTTGGCACGAACACTGAAGCTTTCTTT

d_gene: TRBD1
j_gene: TRBJ1-5
v_gene: TRBV4-3
abundance: few
CDR3aa: CASSQQWTGILQPQHF
CDR3nt: TGCGCCAGCAGCCAACAATGGACAGGGATCCTTCAGCCCCAGCATTTT

d_gene: TRBD2
j_gene: TRBJ2-1
v_gene: TRBV28
abundance: -
CDR3aa: CASSQLAGGRDEQFF
CDR3nt: TGTGCCAGCAGTCAACTAGCGGGAGGGCGGGATGAGCAGTTCTTC

d_gene: -
j_gene: TRBJ2-1
v_gene: TRBV12-3/TRBV12-4
abundance: -
CDR3aa: CVSSFWRPSSYNEQFF
CDR3nt: TGTGTCAGCAGTTTTTGGCGGCCGAGCTCCTACAATGAGCAGTTCTTC

d_gene: -
j_gene: TRBJ1-6
v_gene: TRBV7-2
abundance: few
CDR3aa: CASSSSSGIDSPLHF
CDR3nt: TGTGCCAGCAGCTCTTCGTCTGGAATCGATTCACCCCTCCACTTT

d_gene: -
j_gene: TRBJ2-1
v_gene: TRBV7-8
abundance: -
CDR3aa: CASSLRREWQFF
CDR3nt: TGTGCCAGCAGCTTAAGGAGGGAGTGGCAGTTCTTC

d_gene: -
j_gene: TRBJ1-6
v_gene: TRBV27
abundance: -
CDR3aa: CASSLVQINSPLHF
CDR3nt: TGTGCCAGCAGTTTGGTACAGATTAATTCACCCCTCCACTTT

d_gene: TRBD1
j_gene: TRBJ2-7
v_gene: TRBV11-2
abundance: -
CDR3aa: CASSRDREAAYEQYF
CDR3nt: TGTGCCAGCAGCCGGGACAGGGAAGCGGCCTACGAGCAGTACTTC

d_gene: -
j_gene: TRBJ2-1
v_gene: TRBV27
abundance: -
CDR3aa: CASSPYGLVNEQFF
CDR3nt: TGTGCCAGCAGTCCGTACGGGCTAGTCAATGAGCAGTTCTTC

d_gene: TRBD2
j_gene: TRBJ2-7
v_gene: TRBV10-2
abundance: -
CDR3aa: CASRSGGSSYEQYF
CDR3nt: TGCGCCAGCAGATCGGGAGGTTCCTCCTACGAGCAGTACTTC

d_gene: -
j_gene: TRBJ2-7
v_gene: TRBV10-3
abundance: -
CDR3aa: CAISAAGGSYEQYF
CDR3nt: TGTGCCATCAGTGCCGCAGGCGGCTCCTACGAGCAGTACTTC

d_gene: -
j_gene: TRBJ1-1
v_gene: TRBV11-2
abundance: -
CDR3aa: CASSLARIQGSNTEAFF
CDR3nt: TGTGCCAGCAGCTTGGCCCGGATACAGGGATCGAACACTGAAGCTTTCTTT

d_gene: -
j_gene: TRBJ1-2
v_gene: TRBV20-1
abundance: -
CDR3aa: CSATGLLDYGYTF
CDR3nt: TGCAGTGCTACAGGGTTATTAGACTATGGCTACACCTTC

d_gene: -
j_gene: TRBJ1-4
v_gene: TRBV3-1
abundance: few
CDR3aa: CASSQTRTVGGEKLFF
CDR3nt: TGTGCCAGCAGCCAGACCCGGACGGTGGGAGGTGAAAAACTGTTTTTT

d_gene: -
j_gene: TRBJ2-1
v_gene: TRBV9
abundance: few
CDR3aa: CASTNSYNEQFF
CDR3nt: TGTGCCAGCACAAACTCCTACAATGAGCAGTTCTTC

d_gene: -
j_gene: TRBJ2-4
v_gene: TRBV7-2
abundance: -
CDR3aa: CASSLEVGPMDIQYF
CDR3nt: TGTGCCAGCAGCTTAGAGGTCGGACCCATGGACATTCAGTACTTC

d_gene: TRBD2
j_gene: TRBJ2-7
v_gene: TRBV6-5
abundance: -
CDR3aa: CATRLAGGNEQYF
CDR3nt: TGTGCCACCCGACTAGCGGGAGGTAACGAGCAGTACTTC

d_gene: -
j_gene: TRBJ2-1
v_gene: TRBV3-1
abundance: -
CDR3aa: CASSQVPAASYNEQFF
CDR3nt: TGTGCCAGCAGCCAAGTTCCAGCGGCCTCCTACAATGAGCAGTTCTTC

d_gene: -
j_gene: TRBJ2-7
v_gene: TRBV6-5
abundance: few
CDR3aa: CASRPRSSYEQYF
CDR3nt: TGTGCCAGCAGACCGCGAAGCTCCTACGAGCAGTACTTC

d_gene: -
j_gene: TRBJ2-5
v_gene: TRBV20-1
abundance: -
CDR3aa: CSARTDRSRETQYF
CDR3nt: TGCAGTGCTAGAACCGACAGGTCGAGAGAGACCCAGTACTTC

d_gene: TRBD2
j_gene: TRBJ2-3
v_gene: TRBV20-1
abundance: -
CDR3aa: CSATSGALDTQYF
CDR3nt: TGCAGTGCTACTAGCGGGGCATTAGATACGCAGTATTTT

d_gene: -
j_gene: TRBJ2-1
v_gene: TRBV20-1
abundance: -
CDR3aa: CSARGVVGSDEQFF
CDR3nt: TGCAGTGCTAGGGGGGTAGTAGGGTCAGATGAGCAGTTCTTC

d_gene: -
j_gene: TRBJ2-5
v_gene: TRBV5-1
abundance: -
CDR3aa: CASSLGSNVGFQETQYF
CDR3nt: TGCGCCAGCAGCTTGGGATCGAATGTAGGGTTCCAAGAGACCCAGTACTTC

d_gene: -
j_gene: TRBJ2-1
v_gene: TRBV3-1
abundance: -
CDR3aa: CASTSRGRKDNEQFF
CDR3nt: TGTGCCAGCACAAGCAGAGGTAGGAAAGACAATGAGCAGTTCTTC

d_gene: -
j_gene: TRBJ2-1
v_gene: TRBV9
abundance: -
CDR3aa: CASSATSNDQFF
CDR3nt: TGTGCCAGCAGCGCAACTAGCAATGACCAGTTCTTC

d_gene: TRBD2
j_gene: TRBJ2-1
v_gene: TRBV28
abundance: few
CDR3aa: CASSSSSGRYNEQFF
CDR3nt: TGTGCCAGCAGTTCTTCTAGCGGGAGGTACAATGAGCAGTTCTTC

d_gene: -
j_gene: TRBJ1-1
v_gene: TRBV3-1
abundance: few
CDR3aa: CASSQFAVAFF
CDR3nt: TGTGCCAGCAGCCAATTCGCGGTTGCTTTCTTT

d_gene: TRBD2
j_gene: TRBJ2-4
v_gene: TRBV5-5
abundance: -
CDR3aa: CASTISDRMVAGYNIQYF
CDR3nt: TGTGCCAGCACCATCTCTGACAGGATGGTAGCGGGGTACAACATTCAGTACTTC

d_gene: -
j_gene: TRBJ2-4
v_gene: TRBV3-1
abundance: many
CDR3aa: CASSQEVGVFANIQYF
CDR3nt: TGTGCCAGCAGCCAAGAGGTCGGCGTGTTTGCAAACATTCAGTACTTC

d_gene: -
j_gene: TRBJ2-1
v_gene: TRBV9
abundance: -
CDR3aa: CASSAGQSYNEQFF
CDR3nt: TGTGCCAGCAGCGCAGGACAGAGCTACAATGAGCAGTTCTTC

d_gene: TRBD1
j_gene: TRBJ2-7
v_gene: TRBV5-1
abundance: -
CDR3aa: CASSVDRSAYEQYF
CDR3nt: TGCGCCAGCAGCGTGGACAGGAGTGCCTACGAGCAGTACTTC

d_gene: -
j_gene: TRBJ2-3
v_gene: TRBV12-3/TRBV12-4
abundance: -
CDR3aa: CASSLGLVSGDTQYF
CDR3nt: TGTGCCAGCAGTTTAGGGCTCGTGTCTGGAGATACGCAGTATTTT

d_gene: -
j_gene: TRBJ2-1
v_gene: TRBV12-3/TRBV12-4
abundance: many
CDR3aa: CASSSGSGSYNEQFF
CDR3nt: TGTGCCAGCAGTTCGGGATCGGGATCCTACAATGAGCAGTTCTTC

d_gene: -
j_gene: TRBJ2-1
v_gene: TRBV7-2
abundance: once
CDR3aa: CASSLEEGGHNEQFF
CDR3nt: TGTGCCAGCAGCTTAGAAGAGGGGGGCCACAATGAGCAGTTCTTC

d_gene: -
j_gene: TRBJ2-4
v_gene: TRBV5-1
abundance: -
CDR3aa: CASSAIAGAKNIQYF
CDR3nt: TGCGCCAGCAGCGCGATCGCCGGGGCCAAAAACATTCAGTACTTC

d_gene: TRBD1
j_gene: TRBJ1-2
v_gene: TRBV27
abundance: few
CDR3aa: CASSLYWTGGSINYGYTF
CDR3nt: TGTGCCAGCAGTTTATATTGGACAGGGGGCTCGATCAACTATGGCTACACCTTC

d_gene: -
j_gene: TRBJ2-5
v_gene: TRBV20-1
abundance: few
CDR3aa: CSASMLAVGQETQYF
CDR3nt: TGCAGTGCTAGTATGCTGGCAGTGGGCCAAGAGACCCAGTACTTC

d_gene: -
j_gene: TRBJ2-5
v_gene: TRBV20-1
abundance: many
CDR3aa: CSARDGVETQYF
CDR3nt: TGCAGTGCTAGAGATGGCGTAGAGACCCAGTACTTC

d_gene: -
j_gene: TRBJ2-1
v_gene: TRBV7-9
abundance: few
CDR3aa: CASSVDTYNEQFF
CDR3nt: TGTGCCAGCAGCGTCGACACATACAATGAGCAGTTCTTC

d_gene: TRBD2
j_gene: TRBJ2-3
v_gene: TRBV5-1
abundance: -
CDR3aa: CASSSGGLATTDTQYF
CDR3nt: TGCGCCAGCAGCTCAGGGGGACTAGCGACCACAGATACGCAGTATTTT

d_gene: -
j_gene: TRBJ2-5
v_gene: TRBV21-1
abundance: few
CDR3aa: CASSPRDRRFQETQYF
CDR3nt: TGTGCCAGCAGCCCCCGGGACAGGCGATTCCAAGAGACCCAGTACTTC

d_gene: TRBD1
j_gene: TRBJ2-7
v_gene: TRBV29-1
abundance: -
CDR3aa: CSVARDRSSYEQYF
CDR3nt: TGCAGCGTTGCCCGGGACAGGAGCTCCTACGAGCAGTACTTC